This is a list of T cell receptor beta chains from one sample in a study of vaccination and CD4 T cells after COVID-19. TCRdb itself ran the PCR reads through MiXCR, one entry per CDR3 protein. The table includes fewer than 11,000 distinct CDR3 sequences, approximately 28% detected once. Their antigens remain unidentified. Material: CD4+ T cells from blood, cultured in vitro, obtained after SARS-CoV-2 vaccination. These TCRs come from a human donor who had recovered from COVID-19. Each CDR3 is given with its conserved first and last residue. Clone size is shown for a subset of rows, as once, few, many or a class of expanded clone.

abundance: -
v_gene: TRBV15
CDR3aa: CATSRDLSSGSADTQYF

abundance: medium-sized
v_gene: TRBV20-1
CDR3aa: CSALRRTGTGELFF

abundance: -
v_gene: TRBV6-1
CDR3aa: CASSTPGSRWDRPQHF

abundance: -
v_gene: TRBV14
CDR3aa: CASSLSGGRLGETQYF

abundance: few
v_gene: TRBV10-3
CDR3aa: CATTGGGGGETQYF

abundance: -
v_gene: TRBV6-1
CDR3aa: CASRKTVVADTQYF

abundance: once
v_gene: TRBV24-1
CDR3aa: CATSDPRDRSYEQYF

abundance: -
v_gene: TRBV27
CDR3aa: CASSLGRLPEETQYF

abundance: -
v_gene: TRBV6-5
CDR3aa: CASSYIQGTSGANEQFF

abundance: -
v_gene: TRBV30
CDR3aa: CAWGIQGGRYGYTF

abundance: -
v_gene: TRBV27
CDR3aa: CASSAGEQFF

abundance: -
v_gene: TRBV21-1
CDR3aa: CASSSHSEWSSYEQYF

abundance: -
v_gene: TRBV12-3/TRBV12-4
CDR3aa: CASSLKGAGVRNEQFF

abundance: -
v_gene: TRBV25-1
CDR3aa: CASSGDRTSGANVLTF

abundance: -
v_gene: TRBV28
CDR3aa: CASISRAGMGTDTQYF

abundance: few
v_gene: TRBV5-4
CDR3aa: CASSLRDPYGYTF

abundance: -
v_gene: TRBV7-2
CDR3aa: CASRSGQGASYEQYF

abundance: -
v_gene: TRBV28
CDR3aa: CASRRTGGGYEAFF

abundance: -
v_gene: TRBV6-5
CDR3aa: CASSYSWGVYEQYF

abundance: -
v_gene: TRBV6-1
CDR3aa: CASLRGSSYEQYF

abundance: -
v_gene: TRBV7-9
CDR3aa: CAWGLGTSASGQFF

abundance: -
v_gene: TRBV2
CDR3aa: CASSQTPGTEAFF

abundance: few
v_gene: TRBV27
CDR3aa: CASSLRRGTDTQYF

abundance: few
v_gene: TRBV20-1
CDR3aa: CSARARARGAFF

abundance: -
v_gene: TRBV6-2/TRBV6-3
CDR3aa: CASQRGDEQYF

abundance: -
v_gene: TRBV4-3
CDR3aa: CASSRQPRNTEAFF

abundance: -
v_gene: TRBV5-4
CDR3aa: CASSPLKRANTGELFF

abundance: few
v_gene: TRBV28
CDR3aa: CATRTASYEQYF

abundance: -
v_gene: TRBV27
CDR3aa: CASSLAGLAFTQYF

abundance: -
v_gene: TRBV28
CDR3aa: CASSTTYEQYF

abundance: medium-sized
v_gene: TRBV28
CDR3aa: CASSLTRQGAQYF

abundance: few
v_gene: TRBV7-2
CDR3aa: CASSLAGLTDTQYF

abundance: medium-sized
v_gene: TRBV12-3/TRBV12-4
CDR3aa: CASSSRDRGRHEQYF

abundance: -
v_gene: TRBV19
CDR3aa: CASNVGHSGNTIYF

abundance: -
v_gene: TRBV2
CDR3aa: CASSAGTSGGQETQYF

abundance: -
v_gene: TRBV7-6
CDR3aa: CASSLGTDTQYF

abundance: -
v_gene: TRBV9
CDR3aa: CASSVVVAGGVQYF

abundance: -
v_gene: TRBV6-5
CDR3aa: CASSSQGNTEAFF

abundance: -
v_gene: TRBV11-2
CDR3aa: CASSLEFSGRASYEQYF

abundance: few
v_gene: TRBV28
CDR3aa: CASSLQGAFNQPQHF

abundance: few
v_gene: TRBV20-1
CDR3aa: CSARFLGGDDTDTQYF

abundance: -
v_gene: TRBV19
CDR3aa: CASSISQGRDQPQHF

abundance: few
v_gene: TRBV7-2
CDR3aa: CASSLVRTTNTEAFF

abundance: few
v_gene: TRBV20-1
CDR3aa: CSATSGSRIPYNEQFF

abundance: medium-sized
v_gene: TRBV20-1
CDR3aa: CSASLGGRANYEQYF

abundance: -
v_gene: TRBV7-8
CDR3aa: CASSALQGISNSPLHF